This T cell receptor (beta chain) was sequenced in a study of cytomegalovirus exposure and HLA in healthy donors (TCRdb year 2017). At the level of the whole study: An earlier analysis of some 600 of the donors reported 250 to 350 Gb of sequence data and 95 million to 130 million unique TCR beta sequences obtained from around 190 million T cells. To predict cytomegalovirus infection status, the study brought together high-throughput TCR immunosequencing, statistical association of individual TCRs with disease status, and machine learning. Typing coverage varied by locus: 629-630 donors for A, B, C, DRB1 and DQB1; approximately 560 for DQA1; 606 for DPA1; roughly 450 for DPB1. Because of strong linkage in the cohort, four to six DR-DQ haplotypes were treated as single units for association and clustering. Besides the first cohort of about 730 subjects, a separate validation cohort made up of 95 to 150 different subjects was used. A later genetic analysis used genome-wide SNP genotypes for about 60% of the 666 donors, treating that subset as a discovery cohort. HLA typing included class I and class II loci at four-digit resolution. All discovery cohort repertoires had been generated on a single sequencing platform. The aim of the study was to test whether cataloging public T cell receptors could identify signatures of past pathogen exposure. Donor age, sex, ethnicity and CMV serostatus were compiled alongside the repertoire data. To decide whether each TCR beta V gene segment behaved as functional or pseudogenic, an earlier analysis of approximately 620 of the donors relied on high-throughput TCR beta sequencing. Of the roughly 420 genotyped donors, less than 90% were placed in the genetic ancestry cluster associated with self-reported Caucasian donors. The T cell repertoires of around 730 subjects were profiled by immunosequencing and related to cytomegalovirus serostatus. An early release covering just under 650 HLA-typed donors comprised 250 to 350 gigabases of sequencing data and tens of millions of unique TCR sequences. In the later analysis, no new phenotypic data were used to find candidate immune exposures; instead, reliance was placed on TCR beta sequences and their occurrence across donors. Across roughly 420 genotyped donors of the cohort, an average of roughly 200,000 unique TCR beta nucleotide sequences per donor were sequenced, and approximately 17% of those sequences were non-productive. To study patterns of TCR occurrence, a later analysis re-analyzed previously published TCR beta repertoires from 550 to 800 donors and added high-resolution HLA genotyping.

The library was made by the immunoSEQ multiplex PCR assay. A mixture of 60 forward primers for TCR Vbeta segments and 13 reverse primers for TCR Jbeta segments was used in the multiplex PCR. Amplification of the CDR3 region of rearranged TCR beta genes was performed with a multiplex PCR assay on genomic DNA. The Illumina HiSeq System was used to sequence the amplified TCR beta libraries as 87-base-pair reads. The paper's data handling went like this. A later analysis counted around 72 million unique TCR beta chains across the 600 to 850 repertoires, and around 9.9 million of these chains were shared by at least two donors. A nearest-neighbor algorithm error-corrected the raw reads and collapsed the reads into unique sequences, merging closely related sequences to remove PCR and sequencing errors. V, D and J gene segments were assigned by aligning CDR3 sequences to IMGT reference sequences. Each retained sequence needed at least a six-nucleotide match to both a V gene segment and a J gene segment. A rearrangement counted as productive if the CDR3 had no stop codons and remained in frame with V and J, and every other rearrangement counted as non-productive. CDR3 was defined by IMGT convention, running from the second conserved V-encoded cysteine to the conserved J-encoded phenylalanine. The earlier analysis of about 500 of the donors excluded sequences that lacked an unambiguous match to a single V gene segment. In an earlier analysis of roughly 600 of the donors, a V segment was called functional when productive rearrangements were above 56.7%, and segregating when the standard deviation between donors exceeded 5%. A statistical classification framework was built to diagnose cytomegalovirus status from the catalog of TCR beta chain sequences. V and J gene assignment, in a later analysis, came from comparing TCR nucleotide sequences with IMGT/GENE-DB human TR gene sequences. In a later analysis, CDR3 sequences and most-parsimonious VDJ recombination scenarios were assigned using the TCRdist pipeline. In a later analysis, each TCR beta chain was defined by its CDR3 amino acid sequence together with its V-gene family, and reads lacking a unique V-gene family were excluded. A later analysis removed several hundred highly shared, low-generation-probability nucleotide sequences to deal with suspected cross-contamination and a sequencing artifact. A later analysis calculated a clonal expansion index for each public chain from normalized within-repertoire ranks of inferred template counts. In a later analysis, generation probabilities were computed with a VDJ recombination model fitted to out-of-frame rearrangements, and the resulting probabilities were checked against IGoR. In a later analysis, hypergeometric tests were used to score TCR-TCR, TCR-HLA and TCR-CMV co-occurrence, with a repertoire-size bias correction applied to TCR pairs. False discovery rates were estimated in a later analysis by permuting HLA or CMV assignments 20 times. In a later analysis, co-occurring TCRs were grouped with DBSCAN, and TCRdist sequence similarity was added when clustering was performed within HLA-allele-positive subsets. Repertoires with fewer than 30,000 or more than 120,000 public chains were left out of co-occurrence clustering, as were five repertoires with anomalous nucleotide sharing. TCRdb retrieved this table from immuneACCESS and kept in-frame rearrangements only. Not all clones are present; in checked studies, unresolved V genes account for under half, and no reason is known for the remainder. The V and J calls and clone size come from that table; D and trimming were worked out from the DNA. This sample lists under 110,000 clones; around three quarters were detected once. The top ten clonotypes cover 4.1% of the sample.

V loses 0 bases, J loses 0 bases, and the germline ends lie 12 bases apart. From the cysteine through the phenylalanine, the CDR3 covers 18 amino acids. Solely the CDR3 DNA is kept, with 54 bases framed from the first base. The germline V gene (reference sequence) specifies LNHNV as CDR1 and YYDKDF as CDR2. Beyond this particular receptor, the publication reports: An earlier analysis of approximately 590 of the donors showed that most TCR beta V segments appeared in productive rearrangements either about 87% or about 30% of the time, which broadly matched IMGT annotations. Linkage disequilibrium might explain the correlated functional status among segregating V segments, but an unknown experimental factor could not be excluded. Compared with equally common non-associated chains, HLA-associated TCR beta chains in a later analysis were more clonally expanded and had lower generation probabilities. A group of highly shared sequence variants was considered likely to be a technical artifact of the sequencing pipeline. When HLA alleles, especially DR and DQ, strongly co-occurred, attributing TCR associations to individual alleles was difficult. Compared with the approximately 600-donor mean, donors in an Asian-associated ancestry cluster had fewer N-insertions in productive TCRs, according to a later genetic analysis. According to a later analysis, TCR association rates differed among HLA loci, with DRB1 alleles showing the most associated TCRs and HLA-C alleles showing the fewest. At a false discovery rate of 0.05, a later analysis linked some 17,000 TCR beta sequences to specific HLA alleles. Because HLA typing was unavailable for some donors at each locus, only the typed subset was used in association tests. Presence/absence analyses assumed roughly uniform sequencing depth across donors, an assumption that may not hold. Across donors, most TCR sequences were observed very rarely, whereas some public TCRs were present in many individuals. The authors suggested that the approach could potentially be extended to other disease states and immunological phenotypes. A later analysis found that most CMV-associated TCR beta chains appeared HLA-restricted, with HLA associations seemingly driven largely by CMV exposure. In both the original and validation cohorts, the classifier was reported to diagnose cytomegalovirus status with high specificity and sensitivity. In the study, around 150 TCR beta chains were listed as associated with cytomegalovirus. Some IMGT-functional V segments, including TRBV6-2 and TRBV6-3, could not be told apart with the 87-base-pair reads, so those segments were excluded. A further reported finding was that TCR beta sequences accurately predicted the HLA-A and HLA-B alleles for most subjects in the first cohort. Several of the top co-occurrence clusters appeared to be linked to parvovirus B19, influenza, CMV and Epstein-Barr virus, according to a later analysis. For the cohort, immune exposure information was limited to CMV serostatus. Because counts were too low, under 20 rarely observed V segments, including chromosome 9 orphons, were left out of the earlier analysis of some 640 of the donors. Three of the identified cytomegalovirus-associated TCR beta chains were confirmed in vitro to be specific for cytomegalovirus antigens. Only TCR beta chains were sequenced in this cohort, and the absence of alpha or paired-chain data limited detectable features. An association between a missense DCLRE1C variant and V-gene and J-gene trimming of TCR beta chains was found in a later genetic analysis and replicated in an independent cohort.

A remark on this clone: Its recognized antigen is unknown. One base away there is no much larger clone; base qualities are not given.

The cohort comprised approximately 700 healthy bone marrow donors. At the time of sampling, every cohort member was nominally healthy, though immune exposures that went unrecorded were likely present. The donor was CMV seronegative and was included in the group of several hundred seronegative cohort members. A peripheral blood sample was provided by each donor, and peripheral blood mononuclear cells were used for TCR beta sequencing. Genomic DNA was extracted from the blood cell samples with the Qiagen DNeasy Blood Extraction Kit. Sequenced sample: PBMCs. The clonotype was recovered from a man aged 40-50 years in good health and CMV-seronegative. The rearranged chain carries TRBV15 and TRBJ2-6, with the D segment identity uncertain. The CDR3 corresponds to CATSRDFTVPSGANVLTF. The bases read TGTGCCACCAGCAGAGATTTTACTGTACCCTCTGGGGCCAACGTCCTGACTTTC.